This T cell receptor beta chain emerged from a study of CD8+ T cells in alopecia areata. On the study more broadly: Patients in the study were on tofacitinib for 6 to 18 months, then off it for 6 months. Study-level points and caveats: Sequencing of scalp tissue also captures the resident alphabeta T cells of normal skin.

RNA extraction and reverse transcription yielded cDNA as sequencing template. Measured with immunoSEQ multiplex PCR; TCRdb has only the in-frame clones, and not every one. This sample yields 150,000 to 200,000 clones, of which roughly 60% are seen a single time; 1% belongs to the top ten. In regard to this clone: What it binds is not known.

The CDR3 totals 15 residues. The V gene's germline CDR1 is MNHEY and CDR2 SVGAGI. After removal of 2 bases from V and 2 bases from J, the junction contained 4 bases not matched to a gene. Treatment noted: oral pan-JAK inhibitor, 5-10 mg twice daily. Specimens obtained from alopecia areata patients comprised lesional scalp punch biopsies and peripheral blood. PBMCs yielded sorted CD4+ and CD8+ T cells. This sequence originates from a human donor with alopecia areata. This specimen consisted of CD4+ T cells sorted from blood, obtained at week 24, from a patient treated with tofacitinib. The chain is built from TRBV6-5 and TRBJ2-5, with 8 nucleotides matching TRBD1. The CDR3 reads CASSYTRDRQETQYF. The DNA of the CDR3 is TGTGCCAGCAGTTACACACGGGACAGGCAAGAGACCCAGTACTTC.